This is a list of T cell receptor beta chains from one sample in a study of breast tumors, draining lymph nodes, adjacent tissues. Using its own MiXCR run on the multiplex PCR reads, TCRdb lists one record per CDR3 protein. The data hold some 85,000 distinct CDR3 sequences, with approximately 30% observed a single time. The sequenced sample was axillary lymph node tissue. Receptors originate from a female donor with breast cancer. Some clones in this sample may be carry-over from other donors' samples. The CDR3 runs from the conserved cysteine through the conserved F or W. The order of the fields is CDR3 length, V gene, clone size, CDR3 protein. Expanded clones get a size class; other rows say once, few or many, or leave the size out.

>14|TRBV5-1|NA
CASSGGLAADTQYF
>16|TRBV19|many
CASSIKIGQSYNEQFF
>14|TRBV19|many
CASSIRRATDTQYF
>12|TRBV6-5|many
CASRSQGGGYTF
>15|TRBV20-1|many
CSANPRTSGTDTQYF
>16|TRBV6-4|many
CASSDPNGTPNYGYTF
>13|TRBV4-3|many
CASSLGQGAGYTF
>14|TRBV9|many
CASHGGRSVIGYTF
>12|TRBV7-9|many
CASSPGGDEQFF
>14|TRBV19|NA
CASSIRGSNYGYTF
>14|TRBV2|many
CASSRQREGNEQYF
>15|TRBV2|few
CASSEAPSGANVLTF
>15|TRBV5-6|many
CASSFRLNNYNEQFF
>16|TRBV15|many
CATSRGLGDSYYEQYF
>15|TRBV15|many
CATSSHRERTGELFF
>17|TRBV28|few
CASSRQPGQREGSIQYF
>14|TRBV7-8|many
CASSLAQTNYGYTF
>13|TRBV2|many
CASTAVKGGEQYF
>14|TRBV19|many
CASTLWGGTDTIYF
>15|TRBV9|many
CASSQGQDDTDTQYF
>14|TRBV19|many
CASSSQRKNQPQHF
>16|TRBV9|many
CASSVGAREGTDTQYF
>13|TRBV20-1|NA
CSARERRGSAQFF
>14|TRBV7-2|many
CASSLGAGEETQYF
>15|TRBV20-1|many
CSAFARTGNTSPLHF
>16|TRBV24-1|NA
CATIHLAGLHPHEQFF
>14|TRBV19|NA
CASRDHRGTTEAFF
>12|TRBV20-1|once
CSVGQMNTEAFF
>15|TRBV6-5|many
CASSYLAGAYSPLHF
>15|TRBV24-1|NA
CATSDDSRDSYEQYF
>13|TRBV9|NA
CASSVEGNTEQFF
>13|TRBV6-1|many
CASNQGPSFGYTF
>15|TRBV7-2|many
CASSPGTGDLYGYTF
>17|TRBV6-1|many
CASSEALFGGRGREQYF
>17|TRBV2|many
CASSGATGGFRNQPQHF
>15|TRBV5-8|many
CASSFDPGSGNTIYF
>13|TRBV6-6|many
CASSYSGREKLFF
>15|TRBV20-1|many
CSARGTPGAAYEQYF
>16|TRBV20-1|NA
CSARDSPGLAGETQYF
>14|TRBV5-1|many
CAGSDAQGNYGYTF
>16|TRBV5-8|many
CASSTLVLTTYNEQFF
>14|TRBV9|many
CASSPRGAAGELFF
>16|TRBV7-2|many
CASSSWTSGYKETQYF
>16|TRBV7-3|many
CASSPTVEGGGRTQYF
>20|TRBV20-1|many
CSARDNLEVYGGRAPGELFF
>13|TRBV7-3|many
CASSTGRGTEAFF
>11|TRBV29-1|many
CSVGQYNEQFF
>15|TRBV5-1|many
CASSLTGASNSPLHF
>13|TRBV11-2|many
CASSLSDNQPQHF
>12|TRBV12-3/TRBV12-4|many
CASRSTEDTQYF
>14|TRBV6-1|many
CASSTPSRGPEQYF
>13|TRBV9|many
CASSVDGGNTIYF
>11|TRBV6-6|many
CATGPVDTQYF
>14|TRBV3-1|many
CASSLRRATYEQYF
>16|TRBV6-2/TRBV6-3|many
CASSYSGMSSTDTQYF
>15|TRBV11-3|many
CASSFQGRARDEQYF
>14|TRBV20-1|many
CSARVSDSWNEQYF
>15|TRBV6-1|NA
CASRSSAGGSHEQYF
>14|TRBV4-3|many
CASSQITGNQPQHF
>16|TRBV5-1|NA
CASSSHGGGVNTEAFF